Following are 18 T cell receptor beta chains from one sample sequenced in a study of cytomegalovirus exposure and HLA in healthy donors. The PCR made use of 60 Vbeta and 13 Jbeta primers. Clones were read by immunoSEQ multiplex PCR, and TCRdb kept only the in-frame ones, dropping some. The table lists roughly 110,000 clones, about 80% of them singletons. The sample was PBMCs. These TCRs come from a woman between 18 and 29 years old in good health and CMV-seropositive.

This clone has just one count. The rearrangement uses TRBV12-5 and TRBJ2-3, with D possibly matching TRBD1 (6 bases). V shed 6 bases and J shed 6 bases, with 13 bases lying between them. CDR1 LGHNT and CDR2 FRNRAP come from the germline V gene. The CDR3 runs to 13 residues. CDR3 DNA sequence: TGTGCTAGTGGCCAGAAACAGGGTGATACGCAGTATTTT. This gives the protein CASGQKQGDTQYF.

This clone was seen just once. The identical CDR3 is also encoded by other nucleotide sequences in the sample. The chain is built from TRBV5-1 and TRBJ1-5; D is undetermined. The CDR3 spans 15 residues. V was cut by 0 bases and J by 0 bases, with 7 bases left in between. Germline V lookup: CDR1 SGHRS, CDR2 YFSETQ. The CDR3 loop reads CASSLDGDSNQPQHF. CDR3 coding DNA: TGCGCCAGCAGCTTGGACGGGGATAGCAATCAGCCCCAGCATTTT.

The gene calls are TRBV7-2 and TRBJ2-7, with TRBD2 matching over 11 bases. CDR1 is SGHTA and CDR2 is FQGNSA in the germline V gene. Trimming cost V 6 bases and J 1 base; bases outside gene matches: 5. The CDR3 loop spans 15 amino acids. As DNA, the CDR3 is TGTGCCAGCAGGCCCCGACTAGCGGGATCCTACGAGCAGTACTTC. Its translation is CASRPRLAGSYEQYF.

The chain recombines TRBV7-2 with TRBJ2-3; D is undetermined. The CDR3 has 13 residues. Germline V gene data show CDR1 as SGHTA and CDR2 as FQGNSA. Trimming stripped 1 base from V and 5 bases from J, with 7 bases between. CDR3 sequence reads: CASSLGSVDTQYF. The CDR3 DNA sequence: TGTGCCAGCAGCTTAGGATCGGTAGATACGCAGTATTTT.

The CDR3 loop is CSSSLWKESGSLWNEQFF. The CDR3 nucleotides read TGTTCTAGCAGCTTATGGAAAGAGAGCGGGAGTCTATGGAATGAGCAGTTCTTC. The chain is built from TRBV7-9 and TRBJ2-1; 8 bases fit TRBD2. The germline CDR1 and CDR2 sequences are SEHNR and FQNEAQ (reference sequence). The CDR3 has 18 amino acids.

The V gene is TRBV4-1, the J gene TRBJ1-1; 7 bases line up with TRBD1. Germline loops: CDR1 MGHRA, CDR2 YSYEKL. The V gene end was trimmed by 7 bases and the J gene end by 4 bases; junction bases not matched to a gene: 6. The CDR3 runs 13 residues. CDR3 coding DNA: TGCGCCAGCATCGACAGGGTAGGCACTGAAGCTTTCTTT. Encoded protein: CASIDRVGTEAFF.

The genes are TRBV12-5 and TRBJ2-3, with D uncertain. Trimming took off 2 bases at V and 3 bases at J, with 6 bases between the two ends. Germline V lookup: CDR1 LGHNT, CDR2 FRNRAP. This CDR3 has 13 amino acids. The CDR3 DNA sequence: TGTGCTAGTGGTTTGTCATCAACAGATACGCAGTATTTT. Amino acids: CASGLSSTDTQYF.

This chain joins TRBV6-1 and TRBJ2-7; D not resolved. The CDR3 sequence is 13 residues long. V was cut by 7 bases and J by 1 base, with 11 bases left in between. CDR1 is MNHNS and CDR2 is SASEGT in the germline V gene. The CDR3 here is CASMSSVSYEQYF. Here the CDR3 DNA reads TGTGCCAGCATGTCTTCAGTTTCCTACGAGCAGTACTTC.

The chain uses TRBV2 and TRBJ1-2; possibly TRBD1 for D (5 bases). In germline, CDR1 is SNHLY, CDR2 FYNNEI. V lost 5 bases, J lost 5 bases, and 15 bases lay in between. The CDR3 has 14 amino acids. The CDR3 region is CASSTKRGGYGYTF. CDR3 nucleotides: TGTGCCAGCAGTACAAAAAGGGGAGGGTATGGCTACACCTTC.

This clone has a single count. The genes are TRBV19 and TRBJ1-1; D may be TRBD1 (5 bases). The CDR3 is 14 residues long. Germline CDR1 LNHDA, CDR2 SQIVND (reference sequence). The V end lost 4 bases, the J end lost 1 base, and 10 bases lay between the germline ends. CDR3 nucleotides: TGTGCCAGTAGTACCCTAGGGGAGAACACTGAAGCTTTCTTT. Translating gives CASSTLGENTEAFF.

This chain joins TRBV30 and TRBJ2-2, with D hard to call. Germline loops: CDR1 GTSNPN, CDR2 SVGIG (reference sequence). This CDR3 is built from 13 residues. The germline V and J ends were trimmed by 1 base and 2 bases, with 5 bases remaining between them. CDR3 protein: CAWSGQNTGELFF. The CDR3 coding sequence is TGTGCCTGGAGTGGACAAAACACCGGGGAGCTGTTTTTT.

The V gene is TRBV6-5, the J gene TRBJ1-1; 7 bases fit TRBD1. Germline V lookup: CDR1 MNHEY, CDR2 SVGAGI. The CDR3 is 16 amino acids. V was pared by 0 bases and J by 0 bases, with 4 bases of the junction left unmatched. CDR3 nucleotides: TGTGCCAGCAGTTACTCGAGTGGACAGGTGAACACTGAAGCTTTCTTT. It codes for CASSYSSGQVNTEAFF.

The rearrangement uses TRBV7-6 and TRBJ2-7, with 7 bases that match TRBD1. The V and J ends lost 7 bases and 4 bases, in that order; junction bases with no gene match: 13. Germline V gives CDR1 SGHVS, CDR2 FNYEAQ. The CDR3 extends over 15 amino acids. This CDR3 reads CASILAGEGAYEQYF. For the CDR3, the DNA is TGTGCCAGCATCCTGGCAGGAGAGGGGGCTTACGAGCAGTACTTC. Looking up the rest from reference TRBV7-6 and TRBJ2-7 gives the full variable domain: GAGVSQSPRYKVTKRGQDVALRCDPISGHVSLYWYRQALGQGPEFLTYFNYEAQQDKSGLPNDRFSAERPEGSISTLTIQRTEQRDSAMYRCASILAGEGAYEQYFGPGTRLTVT.

This rearrangement joins TRBV6-5 to TRBJ2-4; D gene ambiguous. CDR3 length: 14 amino acids. The V gene's germline CDR1 is MNHEY and CDR2 SVGAGI. With 4 bases removed from V and 0 bases from J, the gap between germline ends came to 7 bases. The CDR3 reads CASSSRLAKNIQYF. The CDR3 DNA sequence: TGTGCCAGCAGTTCGCGGTTAGCCAAAAACATTCAGTACTTC.

This clone was counted between two and nine times. The chain employs TRBV10-2 and TRBJ1-1; perhaps TRBD1 as D (5 bases). This CDR3 region has 11 residues. Deletions cut 5 bases from V and 7 bases from J, with 8 bases between. The germline gives CDR1 WSHSY, CDR2 SAAADI. Written as DNA, the CDR3 is TGCGCCAGCAGTCTAGACAGTGAAGCTTTCTTT. Translating it yields CASSLDSEAFF.

The chain recombines TRBV7-8 with TRBJ2-7; D possibly corresponds to TRBD2 (6 bases). The germline V gene has CDR1 SGHVS and CDR2 FQNEAQ. The CDR3 is 17 amino acids. V lost 2 bases to trimming and J lost 4 bases, with 21 bases between them. CDR3 amino acids: CASSLRPRDLRGYEQYF. Here the CDR3 DNA reads TGTGCCAGCAGCTTACGCCCACGGGACCTTCGGGGGTACGAGCAGTACTTC.

The V call is TRBV6-1, the J call TRBJ2-1; 7 bases match TRBD1. The length of the CDR3 is 16 residues. V was pared by 2 bases and J by 2 bases, with 6 bases of the junction left unmatched. The V gene's germline CDR1 is MNHNS and CDR2 SASEGT. DNA of the CDR3: TGTGCCAGCAGTGAATACAAGGGGGCTACCTACAATGAGCAGTTCTTC. Translation gives CASSEYKGATYNEQFF.

This sequence joins TRBV4-2 and TRBJ2-7; tentative D call: TRBD2 (6 bases). V was trimmed by 4 bases and J by 3 bases, leaving 16 bases between them. The germline V gene encodes CDR1 LGHNA and CDR2 YNFKEQ. The CDR3 has 15 residues. The CDR3 nucleotides are TGTGCCAGCAGCCTTTCGCGGGAAAGGTTCTACGAGCAGTACTTC. Translated: CASSLSRERFYEQYF.